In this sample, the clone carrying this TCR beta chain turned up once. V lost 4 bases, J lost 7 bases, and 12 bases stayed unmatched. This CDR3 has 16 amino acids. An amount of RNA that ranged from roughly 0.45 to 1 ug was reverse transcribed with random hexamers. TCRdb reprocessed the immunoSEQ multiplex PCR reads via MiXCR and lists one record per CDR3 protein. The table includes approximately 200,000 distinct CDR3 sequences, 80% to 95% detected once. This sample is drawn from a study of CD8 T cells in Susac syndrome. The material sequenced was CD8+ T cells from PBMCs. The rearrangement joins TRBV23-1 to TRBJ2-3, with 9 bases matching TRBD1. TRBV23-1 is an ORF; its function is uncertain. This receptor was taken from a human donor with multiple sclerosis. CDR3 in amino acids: CASSRTRDRAQNTQYF. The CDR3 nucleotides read TGCGCCAGCAGTCGAACCCGGGACAGGGCTCAGAATACGCAGTATTTT.